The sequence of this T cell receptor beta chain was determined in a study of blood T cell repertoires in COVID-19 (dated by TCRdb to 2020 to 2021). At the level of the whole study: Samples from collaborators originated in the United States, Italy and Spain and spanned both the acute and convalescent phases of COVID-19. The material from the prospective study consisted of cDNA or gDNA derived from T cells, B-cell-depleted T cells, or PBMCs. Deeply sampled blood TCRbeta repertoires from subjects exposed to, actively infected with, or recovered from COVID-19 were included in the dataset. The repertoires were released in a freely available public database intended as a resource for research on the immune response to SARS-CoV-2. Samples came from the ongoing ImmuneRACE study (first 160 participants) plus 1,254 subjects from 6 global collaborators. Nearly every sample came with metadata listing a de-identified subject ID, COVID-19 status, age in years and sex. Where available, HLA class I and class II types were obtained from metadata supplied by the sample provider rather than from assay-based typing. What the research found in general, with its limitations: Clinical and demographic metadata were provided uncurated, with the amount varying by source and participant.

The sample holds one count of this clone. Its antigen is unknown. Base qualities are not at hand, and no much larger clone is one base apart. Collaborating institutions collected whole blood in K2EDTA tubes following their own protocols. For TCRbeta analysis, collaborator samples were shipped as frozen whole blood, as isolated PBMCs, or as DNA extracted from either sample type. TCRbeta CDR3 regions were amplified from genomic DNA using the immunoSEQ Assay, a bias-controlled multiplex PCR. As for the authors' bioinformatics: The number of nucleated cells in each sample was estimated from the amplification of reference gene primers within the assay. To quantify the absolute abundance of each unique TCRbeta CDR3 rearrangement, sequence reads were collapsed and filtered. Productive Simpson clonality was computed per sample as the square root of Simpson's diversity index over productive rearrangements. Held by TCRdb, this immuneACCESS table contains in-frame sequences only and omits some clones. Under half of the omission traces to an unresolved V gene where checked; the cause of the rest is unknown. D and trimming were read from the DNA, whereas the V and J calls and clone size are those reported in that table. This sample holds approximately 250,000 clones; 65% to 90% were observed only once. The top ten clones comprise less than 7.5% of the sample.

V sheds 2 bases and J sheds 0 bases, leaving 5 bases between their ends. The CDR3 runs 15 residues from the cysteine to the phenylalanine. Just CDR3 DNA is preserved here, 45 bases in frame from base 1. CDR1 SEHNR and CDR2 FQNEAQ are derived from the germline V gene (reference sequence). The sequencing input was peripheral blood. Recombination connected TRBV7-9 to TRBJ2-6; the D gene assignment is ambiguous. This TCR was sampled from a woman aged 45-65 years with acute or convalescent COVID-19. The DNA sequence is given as TGTGCCAGCAGCTTACGGTTCTCTGGGGCCAACGTCCTGACTTTC. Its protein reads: CASSLRFSGANVLTF.